This T cell receptor beta chain was captured in a study of T cells in women clearing cervical HPV infection. General study findings and limits: Cases and controls were distinguished at AUC 0.83 by richness and V genes. TRBV6-7 relative abundance averaged about 0.1% in cases and approximately 0.15% in controls. CIN3+ cases had significantly higher TCR richness than controls; evenness did not differ.

The CDR3 contains 15 residues. Trimming removed 4 bases from V and 0 bases from J, with 10 bases in between. Germline assignment: CDR1 LGHNA and CDR2 YNFKEQ. As to this clone: What it binds is unknown. The CDR3 extends 3 residues past the end of the read, so its final part is completed from the germline J gene.

Libraries were prepared by immunoSEQ multiplex PCR; TCRdb keeps only in-frame clonotypes and omits some of them. This sample contains tens of thousands of clones. This chain uses TRBV4-2 with TRBJ2-1, with a weak D call TRBD1 (6 bases). This clonotype was sampled from a woman between 18 and 69 years old with a cervical HPV16 infection that either progressed to CIN3+ or cleared (not recorded which). The sequencing input was blood buffy coat. The CDR3 bases that were read are TGTGCCAGCAGCCCGGACAGCAGCTCCTACAATGAG. This gives the protein CASSPDSSSYNE. The entire CDR3 reads CASSPDSSSYNEQFF.